The entry that follows covers one T cell receptor (beta chain) sequence. Using its own MiXCR run on the 5' RACE reads, TCRdb lists one record per CDR3 protein. This table has 250,000 to 300,000 distinct CDR3 sequences, around 15% appearing once. The CDR3 runs to 13 residues. Germline V gives CDR1 MNHEY, CDR2 SVGAGI. Trimming removed 3 bases at V and 7 bases at J, with 13 bases between. This sample stems from a study of T-cell memory formation after mild COVID-19. The rearrangement uses TRBV6-5 and TRBJ2-7; tentative D call: TRBD1 (5 bases). The material sequenced was PBMCs or a T cell subset sorted from them (not recorded which). This receptor was identified in a man younger than 35 who had mild COVID-19 (a few samples of this study predate the infection). Cell type and time point are not known. The CDR3 DNA reads TGTGCCAGCAGTTATAGAGGCAGGGTGGAGCAGTACTTC. Translation: CASSYRGRVEQYF.